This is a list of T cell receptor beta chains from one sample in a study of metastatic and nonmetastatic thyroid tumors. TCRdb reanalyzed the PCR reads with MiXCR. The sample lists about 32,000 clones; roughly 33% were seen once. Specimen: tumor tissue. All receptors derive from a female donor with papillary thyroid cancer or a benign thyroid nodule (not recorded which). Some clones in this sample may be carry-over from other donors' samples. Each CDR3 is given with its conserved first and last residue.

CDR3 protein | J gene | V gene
CASSEWRESLGELFF | TRBJ2-2 | TRBV6-1
CASSTGETNEQYF | TRBJ2-7 | TRBV6-1
CASSADYREAFF | TRBJ1-1 | TRBV11-1
CASSPEREGRNEKLFF | TRBJ1-4 | TRBV28
CASSQKPGQGYYEQYF | TRBJ2-7 | TRBV11-2
CASSLEGQGSYEQYF | TRBJ2-7 | TRBV7-8
CASKNREDYEQYF | TRBJ2-7 | TRBV12-3/TRBV12-4
CASRLGTGVDGYTF | TRBJ1-2 | TRBV5-4
CASSPRASEGETQYF | TRBJ2-5 | TRBV7-8
CASSLQSGSPLHF | TRBJ1-6 | TRBV7-7
CASSLWSQPQHF | TRBJ1-5 | TRBV28
CASSPGGGSYNEQFF | TRBJ2-1 | TRBV7-8
CSARVAGVVGYEQYF | TRBJ2-7 | TRBV20-1
CASSESSVNYGYTF | TRBJ1-2 | TRBV25-1